Shown below are 25 T cell receptor beta chains from a single sample sequenced in a study of blood T cell repertoires in COVID-19. Generated by immunoSEQ multiplex PCR, the TCRdb table keeps only in-frame clones and is missing some. The sample lists 75,000 to 95,000 clones, around 81% occurring once. The source material was peripheral blood. The receptors stem from a man older than 75 with active or convalescent COVID-19.

This clone was picked up many times. This sequence joins TRBV9 and TRBJ1-2; D is ambiguous. Germline V gene sequence: CDR1 SGDLS, CDR2 YYNGEE. This CDR3 is built from 14 residues. V lost 0 bases and J lost 3, with 9 bases in between. The CDR3 nucleotides are TGTGCCAGCAGCGTAGGGGAGGGATACTATGGCTACACCTTC. Encoded protein: CASSVGEGYYGYTF. Full variable domain (rest looked up from reference TRBV9 and TRBJ1-2): DSGVTQTPKHLITATGQRVTLRCSPRSGDLSVYWYQQSLDQGLQFLIQYYNGEERAKGNILERFSAQQFPDLHSELNLSSLELGDSALYFCASSVGEGYYGYTFGSGTRLTVV.

This clone has just one count. The rearrangement joins TRBV7-9 to TRBJ1-2; 7 nucleotides align to TRBD1. Germline CDR1 SEHNR, CDR2 FQNEAQ (reference sequence). The CDR3 is 15 amino acids. The ends lost 1 base at V and 6 bases at J; junction bases unmatched: 8. The CDR3 reads CASSLGVTGLNGYTF. The CDR3 coding sequence is TGTGCCAGCAGCTTAGGCGTGACAGGGTTGAATGGCTACACCTTC.

V is TRBV2 and J is TRBJ1-1; D is ambiguous. With 6 bases removed from V and 5 bases from J, the gap between germline ends came to 16 bases. The length of the CDR3 is 14 residues. Germline loops: CDR1 SNHLY, CDR2 FYNNEI. The CDR3 loop is CASRLGGPLTEAFF. Here the CDR3 DNA reads TGTGCCAGCAGGTTGGGAGGGCCGTTGACTGAAGCTTTCTTT. Supplemented by reference TRBV2 and TRBJ1-1, the full variable domain reads EPEVTQTPSHQVTQMGQEVILRCVPISNHLYFYWYRQILGQKVEFLVSFYNNEISEKSEIFDDQFSVERPDGSNFTLKIRSTKLEDSAMYFCASRLGGPLTEAFFGQGTRLTVV.

V gene TRBV5-1 combines with J gene TRBJ2-6; D is undetermined. V lost 5 bases to trimming and J lost 1 base, with 10 bases between them. CDR1 SGHRS and CDR2 YFSETQ come from the germline V gene. This CDR3 spans 15 amino acids. DNA of the CDR3: TGCGCCAGCAGAATGATCGGTTCTGGGGCCAACGTCCTGACTTTC. It translates to CASRMIGSGANVLTF.

The chain joins TRBV6-1 to TRBJ1-2; no definite D call. Trimming cost V 2 bases and J 4 bases, with 5 bases left between them. The CDR3 loop spans 12 amino acids. CDR1 and CDR2 (germline): MNHNS, SASEGT. The DNA of the CDR3 is TGTGCCAGCAGTGAACGCGTCTATGGCTACACCTTC. Its protein is CASSERVYGYTF.

The chain is built from TRBV19 and TRBJ1-1; tentative D call: TRBD1 (5 bases). Germline lookup yields CDR1 LNHDA and CDR2 SQIVND (reference sequence). The CDR3 sequence is 14 residues long. V was clipped by 7 bases and J by 0 bases, with 12 bases between them. The CDR3 nucleotides are TGTGCCAGTACGGGTCAGGGAATGAACACTGAAGCTTTCTTT. This sequence encodes CASTGQGMNTEAFF.

The chain uses TRBV5-1 and TRBJ1-1; no definite D call. Germline CDR1 reads SGHRS; CDR2 reads YFSETQ. The CDR3 extends over 11 amino acids. V gave up 7 bases and J gave up 1 base, with 5 bases separating them. As DNA, the CDR3 is TGCGCCAGCGCGGCGAACACTGAAGCTTTCTTT. Protein sequence: CASAANTEAFF.

The gene calls are TRBV2 and TRBJ2-2; no clear D. V was cut by 4 bases and J by 6 bases, with 12 bases left in between. This CDR3 has 14 residues. CDR1 is SNHLY, CDR2 FYNNEI, per germline. The CDR3: CASSVQNLSGELFF. For the CDR3, the DNA is TGTGCCAGCAGTGTCCAGAACCTGTCCGGGGAGCTGTTTTTT.

V usage is TRBV6-2 or TRBV6-3 and J usage is TRBJ2-3, with D perhaps TRBD1 (5 bases). Per the germline V gene, CDR1 is MNHEY and CDR2 is SVGEGT. The V end lost 6 bases, the J end lost 1 base, and 14 bases lay between the germline ends. The CDR3 consists of 15 residues. In DNA, the CDR3 is TGTGCCAGCAGCCAAGCAGGGATACGCACAGATACGCAGTATTTT. Protein: CASSQAGIRTDTQYF.

The chain is built from TRBV11-2 and TRBJ1-2; 7 nucleotides agree with TRBD1. The CDR3 spans 14 residues. V lost 5 bases, J lost 8 bases, and 11 bases stayed unmatched. Germline CDR1 reads SGHAT; CDR2 reads FQNNGV. The DNA of the CDR3 is TGTGCCAGCAGCCCCCTGGCCCGGACAGGCGGCTACACCTTC. This codes for CASSPLARTGGYTF.

The chain couples TRBV7-9 to TRBJ2-3; no clear D. This CDR3 is built from 12 residues. V was pared by 2 bases and J by 2 bases, with 2 bases between. Germline V CDR1 and CDR2: SEHNR, FQNEAQ (reference sequence). In DNA form, the CDR3 reads TGTGCCAGCAGCTTACTCACAGATACGCAGTATTTT. Protein sequence: CASSLLTDTQYF.

The chain links TRBV4-1 to TRBJ1-1; maybe TRBD1 (6 bases). V lost 1 base, J lost 1 base, and 13 bases lay in between. The CDR3 has 16 amino acids. CDR1 and CDR2 from the germline V gene are MGHRA and YSYEKL. The CDR3, as DNA: TGCGCCAGCAGCCAAGGGGCCAGGGACACGAACACTGAAGCTTTCTTT. Translating it yields CASSQGARDTNTEAFF.

This clone has a handful of counts. The chain combines TRBV6-6 with TRBJ1-2; 10 bases line up with TRBD1. The junction had 9 bases not matched to a gene; V was cut back by 7 bases and J by 4 bases. The length of the CDR3 is 15 residues. The germline V gene encodes CDR1 MNHNY and CDR2 SVGAGI (reference sequence). CDR3 protein: CASTTGGSNLYGYTF. The CDR3 bases are TGTGCCAGCACGACAGGGGGCTCAAATCTCTATGGCTACACCTTC.

The rearrangement links TRBV5-1 to TRBJ2-5; 13 bases line up with TRBD2. V shed 4 bases and J 2 bases; nucleotides not matched to a gene: 5. This CDR3 comprises 16 residues. The V gene's germline CDR1 is SGHRS and CDR2 YFSETQ. As DNA, the CDR3 is TGCGCCAGCAGCCCGGGACTAGCGGGGATTCAAGAGACCCAGTACTTC. It specifies CASSPGLAGIQETQYF.

This chain joins TRBV18 and TRBJ2-5; 7 positions match TRBD2. The CDR3 extends over 15 amino acids. Germline CDR1 is KGHSH and CDR2 is LQKENI. V trimming: 4 bases; J trimming: 2 bases; junction bases outside the gene matches: 7. Here the CDR3 DNA reads TGTGCCAGCTCACTCTCGCTAGCGGAACAAGAGACCCAGTACTTC. This translates into CASSLSLAEQETQYF. Full variable domain (remainder filled in from reference TRBV18 and TRBJ2-5): NAGVMQNPRHLVRRRGQEARLRCSPMKGHSHVYWYRQLPEEGLKFMVYLQKENIIDESGMPKERFSAEFPKEGPSILRIQQVVRGDSAAYFCASSLSLAEQETQYFGPGTRLLVL.

The gene calls are TRBV7-2 and TRBJ2-4; TRBD1 might be the D (6 bases). CDR3 length equals 15 residues. With 1 base removed from V and 5 bases from J, the gap between germline ends came to 12 bases. CDR1 is SGHTA, CDR2 FQGNSA, per germline. CDR3 DNA sequence: TGTGCCAGCAGCTTAGGGGGGCCCCGGCAAAACATTCAGTACTTC. It yields the protein CASSLGGPRQNIQYF.

The chain recombines TRBV3-1 (or the pseudogene TRBV3-2) with TRBJ2-4; 7 bases are shared with TRBD1. CDR3 length: 14 residues. Germline assignment: CDR1 LGHDT and CDR2 YNNKEL (reference sequence). The V and J ends lost 1 base and 8 bases, in that order; junction bases with no gene match: 5. CDR3 bases: TGTGCCAGCAGCCAAGGGGACAGTTTAGACATTCAGTACTTC. This codes for CASSQGDSLDIQYF.

The rearrangement links TRBV27 to TRBJ1-1; D is perhaps TRBD1 (6 bases). The CDR3 runs 14 residues. Deletions cut 5 bases from V and 4 bases from J, with 14 bases between. Looked up from germline, CDR1 is MNHEY and CDR2 is SMNVEV (reference sequence). The CDR3 DNA reads as TGTGCCAGCAGTGCCCGAGCGGGGGCCACTGAAGCTTTCTTT. Translated, it gives CASSARAGATEAFF.

The V gene is TRBV28, the J gene TRBJ1-6, with D possibly being TRBD1 (5 bases). This CDR3 comprises 14 residues. Germline assignment: CDR1 MDHEN and CDR2 SYDVKM. V lost 6 bases, J lost 10 bases, and 16 bases lay in between. The CDR3 spells CASSKTGLSSPLHF. The CDR3 region has the DNA TGTGCCAGCAGCAAAACGGGACTGAGCTCACCCCTCCACTTT.

The J gene is TRBJ2-4, the V gene TRBV4-1; 7 bases align to TRBD2. The CDR3 totals 17 residues. The germline gives CDR1 MGHRA, CDR2 YSYEKL. Trimming took 1 base from V and 1 from J; bases not matched to a gene: 7. The CDR3 here is CASSQGGGASAKNIQYF. CDR3 nucleotides: TGCGCCAGCAGCCAAGGGGGAGGGGCGTCGGCCAAAAACATTCAGTACTTC.

The J gene is TRBJ1-3, the V gene TRBV2; D might be TRBD1 (6 bases). This CDR3 has 13 amino acids. V lost 9 bases and J lost 6, with 15 bases in between. The germline CDR1 and CDR2 sequences are SNHLY and FYNNEI. The CDR3 is CARRHRVENTIYF. The CDR3 DNA reads TGTGCCAGACGTCACAGGGTTGAAAACACCATATATTTT.

The CDR3 loop is CASSPTGNQPQHF. Written as DNA, the CDR3 is TGTGCCAGCTCACCCACGGGTAATCAGCCCCAGCATTTT. The V and J genes are TRBV18 and TRBJ1-5; D gene uncertain. The CDR3 length is 13 residues. The V end was cut by 3 bases, the J end by 4 bases, with 7 bases between. CDR1 and CDR2 from the germline V gene are KGHSH and LQKENI.

The V gene is TRBV6-2 or TRBV6-3, the J gene TRBJ2-2; TRBD2 agrees at 10 bases. The CDR3 is 18 residues long. The junction had 10 bases not matched to a gene; V was cut back by 0 bases and J by 6 bases. Per the germline V gene, CDR1 is MNHEY and CDR2 is SVGEGT. The DNA for the CDR3 is TGTGCCAGCAGTTACTCGAGCCTAGCGGGAGTGTATTCCGGGGAGCTGTTTTTT. Amino acid sequence: CASSYSSLAGVYSGELFF.

V and J are TRBV20-1 and TRBJ2-3; no definite D call. The CDR3 extends over 12 amino acids. The V gene's germline CDR1 is DFQATT and CDR2 SNEGSKA (reference sequence). Trimming took 3 bases from V and 6 from J, leaving 10 bases between them. The CDR3 reads CSASREFDTQYF. The CDR3 bases are TGCAGTGCTAGTCGAGAATTCGATACGCAGTATTTT.

To note about this clone: The junction does not match germline at one end; this may be a read error. The genes are TRBV29-1 and TRBJ1-3; D may be TRBD1 (6 bases). The CDR3 runs to 11 residues. In germline, CDR1 is SQVTM, CDR2 ANQGSEA. CDR3 sequence: CSVEVGGPITF. The DNA of the CDR3 is TGCAGCGTTGAAGTGGGGGGGCCTATTACCTTT. Based on the CDR3 plus reference TRBV29-1 and TRBJ1-3, the full variable domain is SAVISQKPSRDICQRGTSLTIQCQVDSQVTMMFWYRQQPGQSLTLIATANQGSEATYESGFVIDKFPISRPNLTFSTLTVSNMSPEDSSIYLCSVEVGGPITFGEGSWLTVV.